The source of this T cell receptor beta chain is a study of blood T cell repertoires in COVID-19. This CDR3 contains 13 residues. Trimming at V came to 5 bases and at J to 7 bases, leaving 6 bases not matched to a gene. Germline values: CDR1 ENHRY, CDR2 SYGVKD. Produced via immunoSEQ multiplex PCR; TCRdb's table is partial and in-frame only. Among about 65,000 clones, 90% were seen once, and the ten largest hold around 1.3%. The receptor was derived from a man aged 55 to 70 with acute or convalescent COVID-19. The sample comprised peripheral blood. This chain uses TRBV10-3 with TRBJ1-2; the match to TRBD1 covers 8 bases. The CDR3 is CAISPTTGVGYTF. Written as DNA, the CDR3 is TGTGCCATCAGTCCTACGACAGGGGTTGGCTACACCTTC.